These T cell receptor beta chains were read from a single sample in a study of early T cells in non-severe SARS-CoV-2 infection. TCRdb passed the 5' RACE reads through MiXCR, listing each CDR3 protein once. This sample carries roughly 83,000 distinct CDR3 sequences, approximately 12% of them seen once, and the ten largest clones take approximately 4.7%. Source: whole blood, taken at baseline. The source is an adult who was a healthcare worker with PCR-confirmed SARS-CoV-2 infection or an uninfected control (not recorded which). Both conserved end residues are part of each CDR3. A D gene is named only where the DNA matches it firmly. Clone size is given for some rows only: seen once, a few or many times, or a class if the clone is expanded.

-	TRBV7-8	many	TRBJ1-2	TGTGCCAGCAGCCCCCGGACAAACTATGGCTACACCTTC	CASSPRTNYGYTF
-	TRBV5-4	-	TRBJ2-5	TGTGCCAGCAGCTTTGGGGGGGGCGAGGAGACCCAGTACTTC	CASSFGGGEETQYF
-	TRBV12-3/TRBV12-4	-	TRBJ1-2	TGTGCCAGCAGTTTAATACAGGAGAAGTCCTATGGCTACACCTTC	CASSLIQEKSYGYTF
-	TRBV20-1	many	TRBJ1-4	TGCAGTGCTAGAGATGTGAACTACCCATATGAAAAACTGTTTTTT	CSARDVNYPYEKLFF
TRBD2	TRBV7-6	-	TRBJ2-5	TGTGCCAGCACCCTCGGACTAGCGGGAGGGGAAGAGACCCAGTACTTC	CASTLGLAGGEETQYF
TRBD1	TRBV20-1	many	TRBJ2-5	TGCAGTGCTCGGAACCCACAGGGGTCAGGCGAGACCCAGTACTTC	CSARNPQGSGETQYF
TRBD1	TRBV24-1	few	TRBJ1-1	TGTGCCACCAACCTAGGACAGGGTGGGGGGTGGACTGAAGCTTTCTTT	CATNLGQGGGWTEAFF
TRBD1	TRBV6-5	-	TRBJ1-5	TGTGCCAGCAGTCCGGACAGGGGATATCAGCCCCAGCATTTT	CASSPDRGYQPQHF
-	TRBV7-8	many	TRBJ2-2	TGTGCCAGCAGCGCCAGGGATCGGCGAGCCGGGGAGCTGTTTTTT	CASSARDRRAGELFF
-	TRBV29-1	-	TRBJ2-5	TGCAGCGTTGATGCGAATGCAGAGACCCAGTACTTC	CSVDANAETQYF
-	TRBV7-3	many	TRBJ2-2	TGTGCCAGCAGTCAAGCCGGGACGAACACCGGGGAGCTGTTTTTT	CASSQAGTNTGELFF
TRBD1	TRBV12-3/TRBV12-4	-	TRBJ2-3	TGTGCCAGCACCCTCGGACAGGGGGCCGCAGATACGCAGTATTTT	CASTLGQGAADTQYF
-	TRBV24-1	-	TRBJ2-6	TGTGCCACCTCCTCTGGGGCCAACGTCCTGACTTTC	CATSSGANVLTF
-	TRBV21-1	many	TRBJ2-1	TGTGCCAGCAGCATGGAGAAGACGGCGCAGTTCTTC	CASSMEKTAQFF
-	TRBV27	many	TRBJ2-3	TGTGCCAGCAGTTTACTTCCCACAGATACGCAGTATTTT	CASSLLPTDTQYF
-	TRBV7-7	-	TRBJ2-7	TGTGCTAGCAGCTTAGGCAGGTCGGTCGGCGACGAGCAGTACTTC	CASSLGRSVGDEQYF
-	TRBV7-9	-	TRBJ2-1	TGTGCCAGCAGCTTCGGGGTTAGCGGGCAGTTCTTC	CASSFGVSGQFF
-	TRBV5-1	few	TRBJ2-7	TGCGCCAGCAGCTTCCCCCGGGGCAGCCTCCCTACGAGTTACGAGCAGTACTTC	CASSFPRGSLPTSYEQYF
-	TRBV7-9	few	TRBJ1-1	TGTGCCAGCAGCTTAGCGCTGTCTATTGTTACTGAAGCTTTCTTT	CASSLALSIVTEAFF
-	TRBV18	-	TRBJ1-6	TGTGCCAGCTCATCACTTGACAGAGATTCACCCCTCCACTTT	CASSSLDRDSPLHF
-	TRBV29-1	-	TRBJ1-1	TGCAGCGTTGAATCGTTTGTGCAGGGTACTGAAGCTTTCTTT	CSVESFVQGTEAFF
-	TRBV18	-	TRBJ1-1	TGTGCCAGCTCACCCCCGCACGATCGGGCTTTCTTT	CASSPPHDRAFF
-	TRBV29-1	many	TRBJ1-2	TGCAGCGCCCCCGGCCTAAGCGGAGGCTACACCTTC	CSAPGLSGGYTF
TRBD1	TRBV7-2	few	TRBJ1-4	TGTGCCAGCAGCTATTACGGGACAGGGACTCTTACTAATGAAAAACTGTTTTTT	CASSYYGTGTLTNEKLFF
TRBD2	TRBV18	few	TRBJ2-5	TGTGCCAGCTCACCACTACAACTAGCGGGAGGCGAGAAGACCCAGTACTTC	CASSPLQLAGGEKTQYF
-	TRBV29-1	many	TRBJ2-4	TGCAGCGTTGAGGGGTCAGGGGTAAAAAACATTCAGTACTTC	CSVEGSGVKNIQYF
TRBD2	TRBV11-2	-	TRBJ2-6	TGTGCCAGCAGCAGGACTAGTAACTCTGGGGCCAACGTCCTGACTTTC	CASSRTSNSGANVLTF
TRBD1	TRBV18	-	TRBJ1-2	TGTGCCAGCTCACCGGACAGGATCTATGGCTACACCTTC	CASSPDRIYGYTF
-	TRBV5-5	-	TRBJ1-4	TGTGCCAGCAGCTTGGGGGGTAATGGCGAAAAACTGTTTTTT	CASSLGGNGEKLFF
TRBD2	TRBV24-1	-	TRBJ2-1	TGTGCCACCAGTGACGGGACTAGCGGGAGCTCCTACAATGAGCAGTTCTTC	CATSDGTSGSSYNEQFF
-	TRBV27	few	TRBJ2-1	TGTGCCAGCAGTTCCAACAGTTACAATGAGCAGTTCTTC	CASSSNSYNEQFF
TRBD1	TRBV2	many	TRBJ2-7	TGTGCCGGGCTTCTTAGGACAGGGGAGTACGAGCAGTACTTC	CAGLLRTGEYEQYF
-	TRBV7-6	many	TRBJ2-3	TGTGCCAGCAGCCTCCTCCAGATTTGGTCGGCAGATACGCAGTATTTT	CASSLLQIWSADTQYF
-	TRBV6-1	-	TRBJ2-6	TGTGCCAGCAGTGAATTACTAGCCCCTGGCTCTGGGGCCAACGTCCTGACTTTC	CASSELLAPGSGANVLTF
-	TRBV25-1	few	TRBJ2-5	TGTGCCACCAGCGACAGGCCTGAGACCCAGTACTTC	CATSDRPETQYF
-	TRBV25-1	-	TRBJ1-1	TGTGCCAGCAGTGAATATGGTGATAACACTGAAGCTTTCTTT	CASSEYGDNTEAFF
-	TRBV27	many	TRBJ2-3	TGTGCCAGCAGTCCTCCTCCCAGCGAGGTGCAGTATTTT	CASSPPPSEVQYF
-	TRBV12-3/TRBV12-4	-	TRBJ2-1	TGTGCCAGCAAACGCGTCCTCTCCTACAATGAGCAGTTCTTC	CASKRVLSYNEQFF
-	TRBV20-1	-	TRBJ2-7	TGCAGTGCTAAAAGCGGGCGTTCGTCATCCTACGAGCAGTACTTC	CSAKSGRSSSYEQYF
-	TRBV3-1	few	TRBJ2-2	TGTGCCAGCAGCCAAGAAGAGTGGGGCACCGGGGAGCTGTTTTTT	CASSQEEWGTGELFF